This is a list of T cell receptor beta chains from one sample in a study of cytomegalovirus exposure and HLA in healthy donors. Generated by immunoSEQ multiplex PCR, the TCRdb table keeps only in-frame clones and is missing some. The profile shows roughly 290,000 clones, roughly 89% of them singletons. Sequenced material: PBMCs. The receptors here all came from a woman in her late teens or twenties in good health and CMV-seronegative. Both conserved end residues are part of each CDR3. A D gene is named only where the DNA matches it firmly. Some rows have no size entry. The others give once, few or many, or a class for an expanded clone.

>TRBJ2-7|few|-|TRBV4-2
CASSQDGQIHPYF
TGTGCCAGCAGCCAAGATGGACAGATCCACCCGTACTTC
>TRBJ2-7|-|TRBD1|TRBV14
CASSHTGGRSREQYF
TGTGCCAGCAGCCATACAGGGGGGAGGTCGCGAGAGCAGTACTTC
>TRBJ2-3|-|TRBD2|TRBV29-1
CSVDGGGNTDTQYF
TGCAGCGTTGACGGCGGGGGGAACACAGATACGCAGTATTTT
>TRBJ2-1|-|TRBD2|TRBV5-1
CASSLAEASGGYNEQFF
TGCGCCAGCAGCTTGGCCGAGGCTAGCGGGGGTTACAATGAGCAGTTCTTC
>TRBJ2-7|-|TRBD1|TRBV7-8
CASSVGRSGQGWDEQYF
TGTGCCAGCAGCGTTGGCCGTAGTGGACAGGGGTGGGACGAGCAGTACTTC
>TRBJ1-6|once|-|TRBV6-5
CASSRTPNNSPLHF
TGTGCCAGCAGCCGGACACCAAATAATTCACCCCTCCACTTT
>TRBJ2-7|once|TRBD2|TRBV10-3
CAISDRGGVDEQYF
TGTGCCATCAGTGACCGGGGGGGCGTTGACGAGCAGTACTTC
>TRBJ1-1|-|-|TRBV10-3
CAISEIRNRDRDPEAFF
TGTGCCATCAGTGAAATAAGAAACAGGGACCGAGACCCTGAAGCTTTCTTT
>TRBJ1-1|once|-|TRBV11-2
CASSFEAMVNTEAFF
TGTGCCAGCAGCTTCGAGGCGATGGTAAACACTGAAGCTTTCTTT
>TRBJ1-6|-|-|TRBV18
CASSEQEGPSYSPLHF
TGTGCCAGCTCAGAACAGGAGGGACCATCTTATTCACCCCTCCACTTT
>TRBJ1-4|-|-|TRBV29-1
CSARGANEKLFF
TGCAGCGCCCGGGGGGCTAATGAAAAACTGTTTTTT
>TRBJ2-7|-|TRBD1|TRBV6-6
CASSSRQGLEQYF
TGTGCCAGCAGTTCCCGACAGGGCCTCGAGCAGTACTTC
>TRBJ2-7|-|TRBD2|TRBV13
CASSFGGGAYEQYF
TGTGCCAGCAGCTTCGGCGGGGGGGCCTACGAGCAGTACTTC
>TRBJ2-5|-|-|TRBV18
CASSPGQETQYF
TGTGCCAGCTCACCCGGCCAAGAGACCCAGTACTTC
>TRBJ2-3|-|-|TRBV7-6
CASSWGLAGASTDTQYF
TGTGCCAGCAGCTGGGGACTTGCGGGGGCAAGCACAGATACGCAGTATTTT
>TRBJ1-1|-|-|TRBV2
CASSDDTEAFF
TGTGCCAGCAGTGACGACACTGAAGCTTTCTTT
>TRBJ1-2|-|-|TRBV20-1
CSAMRVDGYTF
TGCAGTGCTATGAGGGTGGATGGCTACACCTTC
>TRBJ1-2|few|-|TRBV10-1
CASSEVRGTVPSNYGYTF
TGCGCCAGCAGTGAGGTCAGGGGTACCGTTCCTTCTAACTATGGCTACACCTTC
>TRBJ2-7|-|-|TRBV6-1
CATSGATYEQYF
TGTGCCACCTCCGGTGCTACCTACGAGCAGTACTTC
>TRBJ2-7|-|TRBD1|TRBV12-5
CASGLVTGVSEQYF
TGTGCTAGTGGTTTGGTAACAGGGGTCAGCGAGCAGTACTTC
>TRBJ1-3|-|-|TRBV7-6
CASSLDTGRSGNTIYF
TGTGCCAGCAGCTTAGATACAGGGCGGTCTGGAAACACCATATATTTT
>TRBJ2-4|-|-|TRBV10-3
CAISEEASASRGQYF
TGTGCCATCAGTGAGGAGGCTAGCGCCAGTCGGGGTCAGTACTTC
>TRBJ1-1|-|-|TRBV2
CASTPGGHTEAFF
TGTGCCAGTACGCCCGGGGGGCACACTGAAGCTTTCTTT
>TRBJ1-4|-|-|TRBV10-3
CAIRPGQNNEKLFF
TGTGCCATCAGGCCAGGACAGAATAATGAAAAACTGTTTTTT
>TRBJ1-1|-|-|TRBV6-5
CASSYSDREAFF
TGTGCCAGCAGTTACTCCGACAGAGAAGCTTTCTTT
>TRBJ2-5|once|-|TRBV5-1
CASSGGSVAAQETQYF
TGCGCCAGCAGCGGGGGGTCGGTAGCGGCCCAAGAGACCCAGTACTTC
>TRBJ1-4|once|-|TRBV5-4
CASSRWEQGYNEKLFF
TGTGCCAGCAGCCGTTGGGAACAGGGATATAATGAAAAACTGTTTTTT
>TRBJ2-2|-|-|TRBV2
CASIKEGGTGELFF
TGTGCCAGCATAAAGGAGGGAGGCACCGGGGAGCTGTTTTTT
>TRBJ2-3|-|-|TRBV5-6
CASSPWADPSVADTQYF
TGTGCCAGCAGCCCTTGGGCCGATCCCTCAGTCGCAGATACGCAGTATTTT
>TRBJ2-7|-|TRBD2|TRBV5-1
CASSFGLERVRNSYEQYF
TGCGCCAGCAGCTTTGGACTAGAAAGGGTAAGGAACTCCTACGAGCAGTACTTC
>TRBJ1-5|-|TRBD1|TRBV19
CASSRQGTVQPQHF
TGTGCCAGTAGTAGACAGGGGACGGTTCAGCCCCAGCATTTT
>TRBJ2-1|-|-|TRBV10-3
CAISDMAPSSSYNEQFF
TGTGCCATCAGTGATATGGCTCCCTCTAGCTCCTACAATGAGCAGTTCTTC
>TRBJ1-6|-|-|TRBV4-1
CASSQEETVSSPLHF
TGCGCCAGCAGCCAAGAAGAGACAGTTAGTTCACCCCTCCACTTT
>TRBJ1-2|few|-|TRBV19
CASSMQGNYGYTF
TGTGCCAGTAGTATGCAGGGCAACTATGGCTACACCTTC
>TRBJ1-2|-|-|TRBV5-4
CASSVTDHYGYTF
TGTGCCAGCAGCGTGACAGACCACTATGGCTACACCTTC
>TRBJ1-1|-|TRBD1|TRBV18
CASSTGAHTEAFF
TGTGCCAGCTCCACAGGGGCGCACACTGAAGCTTTCTTT
>TRBJ2-1|-|-|TRBV13
CASSLGLVPTVRTNEQFF
TGTGCCAGCAGCTTAGGCCTAGTTCCTACGGTTAGAACCAATGAGCAGTTCTTC
>TRBJ2-1|-|-|TRBV4-1
CASSVQDSPMNNEQFF
TGCGCCAGCAGCGTCCAGGACTCCCCAATGAACAATGAGCAGTTCTTC
>TRBJ1-5|-|TRBD1|TRBV27
CASREDRGTQPQHF
TGTGCCAGCAGAGAGGACAGGGGCACTCAGCCCCAGCATTTT
>TRBJ2-2|-|-|TRBV6-5
CASCPGGYTGELFF
TGTGCCAGCTGTCCAGGGGGGTACACCGGGGAGCTGTTTTTT
>TRBJ1-1|-|TRBD1|TRBV10-2
CASGRQGLTEAFF
TGCGCCAGCGGCCGACAGGGCCTCACTGAAGCTTTCTTT
>TRBJ2-1|-|-|TRBV4-1
CASSQVPPGSYNEQFF
TGCGCCAGCAGCCAAGTACCCCCGGGATCCTACAATGAGCAGTTCTTC
>TRBJ1-1|-|TRBD1|TRBV5-6
CASSFLGQGIVAFF
TGTGCCAGCAGTTTTTTAGGACAGGGAATTGTGGCTTTCTTT
>TRBJ2-1|-|TRBD2|TRBV4-1
CASSHIALGLAGASSYNEQFF
TGCGCCAGCAGCCACATAGCCTTAGGACTAGCGGGGGCAAGCTCCTACAATGAGCAGTTCTTC
>TRBJ1-4|-|-|TRBV27
CASSLGRLGGGEKLFF
TGTGCCAGCAGTTTAGGGCGATTGGGAGGAGGGGAAAAACTGTTTTTT
>TRBJ2-7|-|TRBD2|TRBV5-1
CASSIKTSGGAGSYEQYF
TGCGCCAGCAGCATAAAGACTAGCGGGGGGGCAGGCTCCTACGAGCAGTACTTC
>TRBJ1-6|-|TRBD1|TRBV2
CASRPSGQASNSPLHF
TGTGCCAGCAGACCATCGGGACAGGCGTCGAATTCACCCCTCCACTTT
>TRBJ1-6|-|-|TRBV4-2
CASSQGAALSYNSPLHF
TGTGCCAGCAGCCAAGGGGCAGCCCTCTCCTATAATTCACCCCTCCACTTT
>TRBJ2-3|once|TRBD2|TRBV6-5
CASSYLLAGRADTQYF
TGTGCCAGCAGTTACTTACTAGCGGGGAGAGCAGATACGCAGTATTTT
>TRBJ1-5|-|-|TRBV30
CAWSMGPYSNQPQHF
TGTGCCTGGAGTATGGGGCCTTATAGCAATCAGCCCCAGCATTTT
>TRBJ1-5|-|-|TRBV7-9
CASSLAAGAINQPQHF
TGTGCCAGCAGCTTAGCCGCAGGGGCCATCAATCAGCCCCAGCATTTT
>TRBJ2-1|-|TRBD2|TRBV27
CASSFLAGGKYNEQFF
TGTGCCAGCAGTTTCCTAGCGGGGGGGAAATACAATGAGCAGTTCTTC
>TRBJ1-2|-|-|TRBV6-5
CASIPDRNYGYTF
TGTGCCAGCATTCCCGACAGGAACTATGGCTACACCTTC